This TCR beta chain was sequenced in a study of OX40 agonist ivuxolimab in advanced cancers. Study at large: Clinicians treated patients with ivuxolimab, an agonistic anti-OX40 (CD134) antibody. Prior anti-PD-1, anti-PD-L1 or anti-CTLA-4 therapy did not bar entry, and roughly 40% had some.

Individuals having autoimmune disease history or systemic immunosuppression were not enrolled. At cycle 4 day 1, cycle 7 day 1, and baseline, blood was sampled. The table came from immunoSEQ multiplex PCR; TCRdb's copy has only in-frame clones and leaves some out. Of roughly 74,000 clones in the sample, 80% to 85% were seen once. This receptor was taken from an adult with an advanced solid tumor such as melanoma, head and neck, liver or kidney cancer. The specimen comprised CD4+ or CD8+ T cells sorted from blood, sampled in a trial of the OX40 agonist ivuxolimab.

The CDR3 loop reads CASSSYSQETQYF. The CDR3 nucleotides are TGCGCCAGCAGCTCATATTCTCAAGAGACCCAGTACTTC. The genes are TRBV5-1 and TRBJ2-5; D gene uncertain. V shed 3 bases and J shed 2 bases, with 8 bases lying between them. The CDR3 loop spans 13 amino acids. Germline CDR1 SGHRS, CDR2 YFSETQ.